This is a list of T cell receptor beta chains from one sample in a study of graft-versus-host responses after intestinal transplantation. The antigens for these receptors are not known. TCRdb keeps only in-frame clones here, not all; method: immunoSEQ multiplex PCR. The sample consists of about 86,000 clones, 80% to 85% of them appearing once. This material consisted of unstimulated CD8+ T cells sorted from spleen or lymph node cells, taken before intestinal transplant. These receptors were obtained from a human donor who received an intestinal transplant. The CDR3 runs from the conserved cysteine through the conserved F or W. The D gene is left open where the match is weak. A row's size may be missing; if present it is once, few, many or a size class.

abundance	v_gene	j_gene	d_gene	CDR3aa	CDR3nt
NA	TRBV5-6	TRBJ2-5	TRBD1	CASSWTTGGVGETQYF	TGTGCCAGCAGCTGGACAACAGGGGGCGTAGGGGAGACCCAGTACTTC
NA	TRBV10-2	TRBJ2-3	NA	CASSEFIGKTDTQYF	TGCGCCAGCAGCGAGTTCATAGGGAAGACAGATACGCAGTATTTT
NA	TRBV19	TRBJ1-1	NA	CASGQMNTEAFF	TGTGCCTCGGGACAAATGAACACTGAAGCTTTCTTT
NA	TRBV10-1	TRBJ1-1	NA	CASSEGGTLNTEAFF	TGCGCCAGCAGTGAAGGAGGTACCTTGAACACTGAAGCTTTCTTT
NA	TRBV4-1	TRBJ2-3	NA	CASRRAEDTDTQYF	TGCGCCAGCCGCCGGGCGGAGGACACAGATACGCAGTATTTT
NA	TRBV5-1	TRBJ1-5	NA	CASSIDRYQPQHF	TGCGCCAGCAGTATCGACAGGTATCAGCCCCAGCATTTT
NA	TRBV6-6	TRBJ1-2	NA	CASSYFGLLYGYTF	TGTGCCAGCAGTTACTTTGGACTACTATATGGCTACACCTTC
once	TRBV2	TRBJ2-5	NA	CASAEAETQETQYF	TGTGCCAGCGCGGAGGCGGAGACCCAAGAGACCCAGTACTTC
few	TRBV10-2	TRBJ1-6	TRBD1	CASSESGTGPSPLHF	TGCGCCAGCAGTGAGTCCGGGACAGGGCCCTCACCCCTCCACTTT
few	TRBV6-1	TRBJ2-1	NA	CASSDPGLRPPGEQFF	TGTGCCAGCAGTGATCCGGGACTCAGGCCCCCGGGTGAGCAGTTCTTC
NA	TRBV6-6	TRBJ1-1	NA	CASSTFTGKNTEAFF	TGTGCCAGCAGTACCTTTACAGGGAAGAACACTGAAGCTTTCTTT
NA	TRBV28	TRBJ2-5	NA	CASSLLGETQYF	TGTGCCAGCAGTTTACTTGGGGAGACCCAGTACTTC
few	TRBV4-1	TRBJ1-3	NA	CASSPPGAGNTIYF	TGCGCCAGCAGCCCCCCGGGGGCGGGAAACACCATATATTTT
NA	TRBV27	TRBJ2-3	TRBD2	CASRPTSGSTDTQYF	TGTGCCAGCAGACCGACTAGCGGGAGCACAGATACGCAGTATTTT
few	TRBV15	TRBJ2-2	TRBD2	CATSGLAGPGGGELFF	TGTGCCACCAGCGGACTAGCGGGGCCTGGGGGCGGGGAGCTGTTTTTT
NA	TRBV5-6	TRBJ1-2	TRBD1	CASSFGTGVYGYTF	TGTGCCAGCAGCTTCGGGACAGGTGTCTATGGCTACACCTTC
NA	TRBV5-6	TRBJ2-3	TRBD2	CASSLELAGRTDTQYF	TGTGCCAGCAGCTTGGAACTAGCGGGGCGCACAGATACGCAGTATTTT
NA	TRBV7-9	TRBJ1-6	NA	CASSEDRLPPLHF	TGTGCCAGCAGCGAAGACCGCCTTCCACCCCTCCACTTT
NA	TRBV4-1	TRBJ2-2	NA	CASSQNPATGRTDTGELFF	TGCGCCAGCAGTCAGAACCCGGCGACAGGGAGGACGGACACCGGGGAGCTGTTTTTT
NA	TRBV10-3	TRBJ1-6	TRBD1	CAITPPTGGDFETSYNSPLHF	TGTGCCATCACACCTCCGACAGGGGGCGACTTCGAAACCTCCTATAATTCACCCCTCCACTTT
once	TRBV7-9	TRBJ2-7	TRBD1	CASSLAGGEQYF	TGTGCCAGCAGCTTGGCAGGGGGCGAGCAGTACTTC
NA	TRBV6-1	TRBJ1-1	NA	CASSEVRANTEAFF	TGTGCCAGCAGTGAAGTAAGAGCGAACACTGAAGCTTTCTTT
once	TRBV30	TRBJ1-2	NA	CAWSDNYGYTF	TGTGCCTGGAGTGACAACTATGGCTACACCTTC
NA	TRBV5-1	TRBJ2-5	NA	CASSLLVSQETQYF	TGCGCCAGCAGCTTGTTAGTGTCCCAAGAGACCCAGTACTTC
NA	TRBV4-2	TRBJ1-3	NA	CASSQVDTPRRYF	TGTGCCAGCAGCCAAGTAGACACACCCAGGCGATATTTT
NA	TRBV29-1	TRBJ1-1	TRBD1	CSVGQGVMNTEAFF	TGCAGCGTCGGACAGGGAGTAATGAACACTGAAGCTTTCTTT
NA	TRBV4-1	TRBJ2-1	NA	CASSQGWGSYNEQFF	TGCGCCAGCAGCCAAGGTTGGGGCTCCTACAATGAGCAGTTCTTC
few	TRBV6-5	TRBJ2-3	TRBD1	CASSYPGQGPTDTQYF	TGTGCCAGCAGTTACCCGGGACAGGGACCCACAGATACGCAGTATTTT
NA	TRBV11-2	TRBJ2-7	NA	CASSLGTDYEQYF	TGTGCCAGCAGCTTAGGGACGGACTACGAGCAGTACTTC
NA	TRBV9	TRBJ1-3	TRBD1	CASGGQGISGNTIYF	TGTGCCAGTGGGGGACAGGGAATTTCTGGAAACACCATATATTTT
NA	TRBV7-6	TRBJ2-1	TRBD1	CASSLGQGASEQFF	TGTGCCAGCAGCCTGGGACAGGGGGCGTCTGAGCAGTTCTTC
NA	TRBV13	TRBJ2-3	NA	CASSLATNGGTDTQYF	TGTGCCAGCAGCTTAGCAACGAACGGGGGCACAGATACGCAGTATTTT
once	TRBV27	TRBJ2-7	NA	CASSSSAYEQYF	TGTGCCAGCAGTTCATCGGCTTACGAGCAGTACTTC
NA	TRBV5-1	TRBJ1-1	NA	CAGSLEGWGFEAFF	TGCGCCGGCAGCTTGGAAGGATGGGGGTTTGAAGCTTTCTTT
NA	TRBV6-5	TRBJ2-3	TRBD2	CASSLLAGGSDTQYF	TGTGCCAGCAGCCTCCTAGCGGGAGGATCAGATACGCAGTATTTT
NA	TRBV7-9	TRBJ2-7	NA	CASSFQQGYYEQYF	TGTGCCAGCAGCTTTCAACAGGGTTATTACGAGCAGTACTTC
NA	TRBV9	TRBJ1-2	NA	CASSVGGNGANGYTF	TGTGCCAGCAGCGTAGGAGGCAACGGGGCTAATGGCTACACCTTC
NA	TRBV28	TRBJ2-7	NA	CASSWGDGSSYEQYF	TGTGCCAGCAGTTGGGGGGACGGGAGCTCCTACGAGCAGTACTTC
NA	TRBV7-9	TRBJ2-3	NA	CASSTSTDTQYF	TGTGCCAGCAGCACCTCAACAGATACGCAGTATTTT
few	TRBV4-2	TRBJ2-5	TRBD2	CASSPTGLAGGRQETQYF	TGTGCCAGCAGCCCGACCGGGCTAGCGGGGGGCCGCCAAGAGACCCAGTACTTC
NA	TRBV28	TRBJ1-5	TRBD1	CASSILQGASNQPQHF	TGTGCCAGCAGTATACTACAGGGGGCGAGCAATCAGCCCCAGCATTTT
NA	TRBV12-5	TRBJ1-5	NA	CASGPTGSLRNQPQHF	TGTGCTAGTGGCCCTACCGGGTCCCTAAGAAATCAGCCCCAGCATTTT
NA	TRBV18	TRBJ2-1	NA	CASSPPGQGKDNEQFF	TGTGCCAGCTCACCACCTGGCCAGGGGAAGGACAATGAGCAGTTCTTC
NA	TRBV7-8	TRBJ2-3	TRBD2	CASSRGGGMNTQYF	TGTGCCAGCAGCCGGGGGGGAGGGATGAATACGCAGTATTTT